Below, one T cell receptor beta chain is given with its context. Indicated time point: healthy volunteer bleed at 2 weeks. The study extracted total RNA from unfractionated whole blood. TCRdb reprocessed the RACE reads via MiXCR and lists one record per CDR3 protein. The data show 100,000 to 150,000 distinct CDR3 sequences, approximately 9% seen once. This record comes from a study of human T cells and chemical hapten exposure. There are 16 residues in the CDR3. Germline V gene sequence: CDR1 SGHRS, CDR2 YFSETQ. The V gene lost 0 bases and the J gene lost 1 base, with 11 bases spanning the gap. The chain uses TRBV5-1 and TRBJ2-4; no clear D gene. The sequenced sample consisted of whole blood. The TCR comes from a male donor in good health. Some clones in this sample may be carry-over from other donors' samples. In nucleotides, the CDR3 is TGCGCCAGCAGCTTGGATGAGCCAGTGGCCAAAAACATTCAGTACTTC. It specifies CASSLDEPVAKNIQYF. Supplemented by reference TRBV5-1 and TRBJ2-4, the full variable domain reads KAGVTQTPRYLIKTRGQQVTLSCSPISGHRSVSWYQQTPGQGLQFLFEYFSETQRNKGNFPGRFSGRQFSNSRSEMNVSTLELGDSALYLCASSLDEPVAKNIQYFGAGTRLSVL.